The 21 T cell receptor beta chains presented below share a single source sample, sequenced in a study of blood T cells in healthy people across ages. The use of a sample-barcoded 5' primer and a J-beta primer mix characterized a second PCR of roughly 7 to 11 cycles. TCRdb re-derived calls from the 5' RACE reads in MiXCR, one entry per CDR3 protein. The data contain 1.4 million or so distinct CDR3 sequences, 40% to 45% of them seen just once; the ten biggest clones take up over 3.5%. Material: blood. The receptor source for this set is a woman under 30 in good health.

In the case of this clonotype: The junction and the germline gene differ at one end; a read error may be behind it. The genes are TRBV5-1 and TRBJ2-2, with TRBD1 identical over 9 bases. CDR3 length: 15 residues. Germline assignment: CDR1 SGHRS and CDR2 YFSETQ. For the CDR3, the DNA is TGCGCCAGCAGCCATGGGACAGGGAACACCGGAGAGCTGTTTTTT. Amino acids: CASSHGTGNTGELFF.

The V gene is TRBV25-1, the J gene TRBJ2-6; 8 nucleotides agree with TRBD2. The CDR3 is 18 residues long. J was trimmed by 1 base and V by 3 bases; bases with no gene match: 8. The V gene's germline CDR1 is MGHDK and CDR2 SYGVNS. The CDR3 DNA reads TGTGCCAGCAGTGACACCGGGACTAGGGGATCTGGGGCCAACGTCCTGACTTTC. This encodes CASSDTGTRGSGANVLTF.

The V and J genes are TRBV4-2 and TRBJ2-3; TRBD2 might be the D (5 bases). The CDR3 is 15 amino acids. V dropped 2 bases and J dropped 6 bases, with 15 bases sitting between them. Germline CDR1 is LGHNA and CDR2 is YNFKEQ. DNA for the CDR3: TGTGCCAGCAGCCAATATCGGGAAGTGTCGGATACGCAGTATTTT. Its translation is CASSQYREVSDTQYF.

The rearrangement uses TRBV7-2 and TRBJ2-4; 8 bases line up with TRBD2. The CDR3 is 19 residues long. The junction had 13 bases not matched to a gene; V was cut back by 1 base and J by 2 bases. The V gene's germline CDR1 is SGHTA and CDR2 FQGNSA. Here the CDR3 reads CASSLGPLVAGGSKNIQYF. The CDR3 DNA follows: TGTGCCAGCAGCTTAGGCCCCCTCGTGGCGGGAGGTTCCAAAAACATTCAGTACTTC.

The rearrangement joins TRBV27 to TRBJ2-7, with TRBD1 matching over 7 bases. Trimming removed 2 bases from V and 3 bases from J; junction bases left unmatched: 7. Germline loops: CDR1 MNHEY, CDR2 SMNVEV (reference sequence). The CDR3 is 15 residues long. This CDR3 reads CASSLVVSGGYEQYF. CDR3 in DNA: TGTGCCAGCAGTTTAGTCGTGTCAGGGGGCTACGAGCAGTACTTC.

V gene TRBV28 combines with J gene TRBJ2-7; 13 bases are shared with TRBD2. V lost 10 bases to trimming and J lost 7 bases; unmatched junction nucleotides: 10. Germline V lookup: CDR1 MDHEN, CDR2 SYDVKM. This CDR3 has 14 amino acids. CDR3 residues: CAIGTSGALDEQYF. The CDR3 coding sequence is TGTGCCATAGGGACTAGCGGGGCTTTGGATGAGCAGTACTTC.

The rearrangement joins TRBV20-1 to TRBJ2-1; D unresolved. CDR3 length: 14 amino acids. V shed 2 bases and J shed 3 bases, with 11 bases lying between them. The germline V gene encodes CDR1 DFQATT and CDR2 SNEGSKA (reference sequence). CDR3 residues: CSARQSLLYNEQFF. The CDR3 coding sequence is TGCAGTGCTAGACAGTCACTACTCTACAATGAGCAGTTCTTC.

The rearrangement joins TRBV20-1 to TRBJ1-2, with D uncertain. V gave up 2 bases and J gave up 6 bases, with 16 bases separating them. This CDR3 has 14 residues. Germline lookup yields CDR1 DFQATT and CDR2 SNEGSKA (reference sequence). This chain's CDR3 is CSARKPAPADGYTF. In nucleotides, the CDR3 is TGCAGTGCTAGAAAACCGGCCCCCGCAGATGGCTACACCTTC.

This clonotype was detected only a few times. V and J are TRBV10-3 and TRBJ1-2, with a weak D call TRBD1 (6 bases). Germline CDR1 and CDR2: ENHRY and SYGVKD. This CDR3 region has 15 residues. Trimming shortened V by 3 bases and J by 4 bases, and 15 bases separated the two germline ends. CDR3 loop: CAISDGGGPSYGYTF. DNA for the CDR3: TGTGCCATCAGTGATGGTGGGGGGCCGAGCTATGGCTACACCTTC.

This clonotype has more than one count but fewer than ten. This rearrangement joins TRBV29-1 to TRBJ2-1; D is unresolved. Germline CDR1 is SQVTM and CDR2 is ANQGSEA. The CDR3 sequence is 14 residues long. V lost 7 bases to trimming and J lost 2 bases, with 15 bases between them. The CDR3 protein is CSAPVLSPYNEQFF. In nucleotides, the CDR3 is TGCAGCGCCCCCGTCCTTAGCCCCTACAATGAGCAGTTCTTC.

The CDR3 DNA is TGTGCCAGCAGTTTATGGATTGTTGTGAGGGATGTCTCTGGAAACACCATATATTTT. It specifies CASSLWIVVRDVSGNTIYF. V gene TRBV12-3 or TRBV12-4 combines with J gene TRBJ1-3, with D hard to call. V was pared by 2 bases and J by 0 bases, with 20 bases between. The CDR3 extends over 19 amino acids.

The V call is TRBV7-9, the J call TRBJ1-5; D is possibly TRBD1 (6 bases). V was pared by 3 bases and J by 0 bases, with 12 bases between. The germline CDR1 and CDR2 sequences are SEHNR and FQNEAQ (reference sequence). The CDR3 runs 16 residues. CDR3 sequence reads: CASSLDSYRSNQPQHF. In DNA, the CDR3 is TGTGCCAGCAGCTTGGACAGCTACCGTAGCAATCAGCCCCAGCATTTT.

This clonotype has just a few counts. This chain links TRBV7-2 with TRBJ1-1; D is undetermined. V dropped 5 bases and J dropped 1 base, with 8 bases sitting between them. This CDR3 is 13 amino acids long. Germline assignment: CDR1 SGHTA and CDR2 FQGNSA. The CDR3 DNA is TGTGCCAGCAGCAGAGACAAGAACACTGAAGCTTTCTTT. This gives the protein CASSRDKNTEAFF.

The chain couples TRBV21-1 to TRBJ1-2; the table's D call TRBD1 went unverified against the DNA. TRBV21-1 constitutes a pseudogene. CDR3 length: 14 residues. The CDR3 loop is CASDLGAVAYGYTF. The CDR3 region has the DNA TGTGCCAGCGACCTCGGGGCAGTGGCCTATGGCTACACCTTC.

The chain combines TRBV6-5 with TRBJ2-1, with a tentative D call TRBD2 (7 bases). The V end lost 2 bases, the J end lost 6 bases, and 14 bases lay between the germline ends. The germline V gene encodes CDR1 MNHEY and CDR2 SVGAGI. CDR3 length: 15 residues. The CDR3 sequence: CASSYGAGALNEQFF. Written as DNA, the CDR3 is TGTGCCAGCAGTTACGGGGCGGGGGCGCTCAATGAGCAGTTCTTC.

The DNA of the CDR3 is TGTGCCAGCAGTTACCGGACTAGCGGGACCAATGAGCAGTTCTTC. It codes for CASSYRTSGTNEQFF. This chain connects TRBV6-5 to TRBJ2-1, with TRBD2 matching over 12 bases. CDR3 size: 15 residues. CDR1 is MNHEY, CDR2 SVGAGI, per germline. Germline trimming cut 2 bases from V and 6 bases from J; bases unmatched to any gene: 2.

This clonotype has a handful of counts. The chain's CDR3 is CASSYSMPISSLFF. The CDR3 coding sequence is TGTGCCAGCAGTTACTCGATGCCGATATCAAGCCTGTTTTTT. This chain connects TRBV6-2 or TRBV6-3 to TRBJ1-4; D uncertain. The ends were cut back, 0 bases at V and 14 bases at J, with 16 bases in the middle. This CDR3 contains 14 residues. Germline V gene lookup returns CDR1 MNHEY and CDR2 SVGEGT.

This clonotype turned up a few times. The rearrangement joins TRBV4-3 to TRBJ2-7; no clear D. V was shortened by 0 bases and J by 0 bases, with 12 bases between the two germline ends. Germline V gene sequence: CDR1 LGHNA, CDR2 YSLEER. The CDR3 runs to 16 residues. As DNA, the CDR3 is TGCGCCAGCAGCCAAGACGGTTACAGAAGCTCCTACGAGCAGTACTTC. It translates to CASSQDGYRSSYEQYF.

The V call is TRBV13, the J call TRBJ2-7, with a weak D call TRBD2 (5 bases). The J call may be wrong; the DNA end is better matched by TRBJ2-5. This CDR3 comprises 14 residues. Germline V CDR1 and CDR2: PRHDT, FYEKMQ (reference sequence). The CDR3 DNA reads TGTGCCAGCAGCTTAAGCGGAGAGTGGGAGACCCAGTACTTC. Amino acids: CASSLSGEWETQYF.

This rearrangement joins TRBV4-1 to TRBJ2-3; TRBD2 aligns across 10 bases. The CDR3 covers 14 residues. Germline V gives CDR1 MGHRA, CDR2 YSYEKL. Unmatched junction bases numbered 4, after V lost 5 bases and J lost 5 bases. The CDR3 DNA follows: TGCGCCAGCAGCTCCAGCGGGGGGGTAGATACGCAGTATTTT. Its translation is CASSSSGGVDTQYF.

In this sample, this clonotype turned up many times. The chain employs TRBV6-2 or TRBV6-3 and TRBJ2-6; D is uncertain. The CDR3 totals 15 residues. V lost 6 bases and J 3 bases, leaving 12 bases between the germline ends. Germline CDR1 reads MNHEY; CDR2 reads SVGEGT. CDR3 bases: TGTGCCAGCAGCCCACAGCTGGGTGGGGCCAACGTCCTGACTTTC. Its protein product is CASSPQLGGANVLTF.